Below, one T cell receptor (beta chain) is given with its context. The sample originates from a study of T-cell reconstitution after alpha-beta-depleted transplantation in children. This CDR3 is built from 12 residues. Germline V gene lookup returns CDR1 SSHAT and CDR2 FNYEAQ (reference sequence). Trimming stripped 5 bases from V and 6 bases from J, with 7 bases between. Unique molecular identifiers featured in how the TCRbeta library was prepared. Each CDR3 protein gets one entry after TCRdb re-called the PCR reads with MiXCR. The sample holds 440,000 or so distinct CDR3 sequences, approximately 41% seen once.

This sequence was found in a girl aged 2 to 9 with aplastic anemia, due to receive a stem cell transplant. The chain carries TRBV7-7 and TRBJ2-2; D is perhaps TRBD2 (5 bases). The sample in question was PBMCs, obtained before TCRalphabeta/CD19-depleted stem cell transplant. The CDR3 DNA is TGTGCCAGCAGCCGGGATTCCGGGGAGCTGTTTTTT. It is translated as CASSRDSGELFF.